The 8 T cell receptor beta chains below come from one sample, sequenced in a study of T cells in localized non-small cell lung cancer. The method was immunoSEQ multiplex PCR; TCRdb's version includes in-frame clones alone and lacks a portion of them. Among 19,000 or so clones listed, approximately 88% were seen once. The starting material was peripheral blood mononuclear cells, obtained before any cancer treatment. All receptors come from a male donor older than 55 with stage II lung adenocarcinoma.

This chain joins TRBV10-3 and TRBJ2-1, with a possible D match to TRBD2 (6 bases). V was pared by 0 bases and J by 3 bases, with 12 bases between. The germline V gene encodes CDR1 ENHRY and CDR2 SYGVKD. The CDR3 runs 16 residues. CDR3 protein: CAISESGGIDYNEQFF. The CDR3 DNA sequence: TGTGCCATCAGTGAGTCGGGGGGAATAGACTACAATGAGCAGTTCTTC.

This chain connects TRBV28 to TRBJ1-2; perhaps TRBD1 as D (6 bases). The germline gives CDR1 MDHEN, CDR2 SYDVKM. V was shortened by 6 bases and J by 6 bases, with 23 bases between the two germline ends. This CDR3 has 16 amino acids. The CDR3 sequence is CASSLRNRVEGDGYTF. In DNA form, the CDR3 reads TGTGCCAGCAGCCTTAGAAACCGGGTCGAGGGGGATGGCTACACCTTC.

The chain employs TRBV2 and TRBJ2-5; D unclear. CDR1 is SNHLY, CDR2 FYNNEI, per germline. V lost 0 bases and J 0 bases, leaving 2 bases between the germline ends. The CDR3 sequence is 13 residues long. The CDR3 reads CASSEAYQETQYF. Written as DNA, the CDR3 is TGTGCCAGCAGTGAAGCGTACCAAGAGACCCAGTACTTC.

This clone was detected only a few times. The CDR3 nucleotides are TGCGCCAGCCACCCGACTAGCGGGTACAATGAGCAGTTCTTC. This encodes CASHPTSGYNEQFF. This sequence joins TRBV5-1 and TRBJ2-1; 10 nucleotides agree with TRBD2. In germline, CDR1 is SGHRS, CDR2 YFSETQ. The length of the CDR3 is 14 residues. With 7 bases clipped from V and 4 bases from J, the junction kept 5 bases outside the gene matches.

The J gene is TRBJ2-2, the V gene TRBV12-5, with TRBD1 as a possible D gene (7 bases). Germline V gene data show CDR1 as LGHNT and CDR2 as FRNRAP. V lost 9 bases and J 6 bases, leaving 11 bases between the germline ends. This CDR3 is built from 12 residues. The CDR3 sequence: CASRRGPGELFF. The CDR3 DNA sequence: TGTGCTAGCCGGAGGGGGCCCGGGGAGCTGTTTTTT.

This clone was observed once. The V gene is TRBV2, the J gene TRBJ1-2; 9 positions match TRBD1. CDR3 length: 14 residues. Germline CDR1 and CDR2: SNHLY and FYNNEI. V trimming: 5 bases; J trimming: 7 bases; junction bases outside the gene matches: 8. The CDR3 sequence is CASSYEQGAGGYTF. CDR3 nucleotides: TGTGCCAGCAGTTACGAACAGGGGGCGGGTGGCTACACCTTC.

The chain recombines TRBV19 with TRBJ2-4; D perhaps matches TRBD2 (8 bases). Deletions cut 6 bases from V and 6 bases from J, with 12 bases between. Per germline, CDR1 LNHDA and CDR2 SQIVND (reference sequence). The CDR3 runs 13 residues. Written as DNA, the CDR3 is TGTGCCAGTAGCGGGGGGGACAGAAACATTCAGTACTTC. It is translated as CASSGGDRNIQYF.

J is TRBJ2-7 and V is TRBV9; possibly TRBD2 for D (6 bases). From germline, CDR1 is SGDLS and CDR2 YYNGEE. The CDR3 runs 16 residues. The V and J ends lost 0 bases and 4 bases respectively, with 17 bases between them. CDR3 sequence: CASSVGSSGASYEQYF. CDR3 DNA: TGTGCCAGCAGCGTAGGTAGTAGCGGAGCCTCTTACGAGCAGTACTTC. The complete variable domain, with remaining parts taken from reference TRBV9 and TRBJ2-7, reads DSGVTQTPKHLITATGQRVTLRCSPRSGDLSVYWYQQSLDQGLQFLIQYYNGEERAKGNILERFSAQQFPDLHSELNLSSLELGDSALYFCASSVGSSGASYEQYFGPGTRLTVT.